The clone carrying this T cell receptor (beta chain) was observed a single time. Its antigen is not known. The data were obtained in a study of T cell responses to AZD1222 COVID-19 vaccine. Notes on the study in general: Spike-specific TCR depth and breadth grew after two AZD1222 doses. Repertoires were obtained solely post-peak T cell response.

CDR1 and CDR2 (germline): KGHSH, LQKENI. Trimming took off 6 bases at V and 9 bases at J, with 18 bases between the two ends. The CDR3 sequence is 15 residues long. TCRdb's copy holds only in-frame clones and misses some; the assay was immunoSEQ multiplex PCR. The sample holds 120,000 or so clones; just under 95% are singletons and the top ten take roughly 2.5%. The V and J genes are TRBV18 and TRBJ1-6; possibly TRBD1 for D (6 bases). Sequences were derived from peripheral blood, sampled 28 days after the second AZD1222 dose. This sequence originates from an adult who received the AZD1222 COVID-19 vaccine. The CDR3 spells CASSSRTVGSSPLHF. CDR3 coding DNA: TGTGCCAGCTCTTCGAGGACAGTCGGGAGTTCACCCCTCCACTTT.